These 29 T cell receptor beta chains were all obtained from the same sample, sequenced in a study of T cells in Graves' hyperthyroidism and ophthalmopathy (dated by TCRdb to about 2019). Preparation of the library involved multiplex PCR. The sample was run on an Illumina HiSeq 2000. Amplification of TCR beta CDR3 regions was carried out from RNA transcripts. The TCR CDR3 was subjected to a first round of RT-PCR using the HTBI primer set and the Qiagen OneStep RT-PCR kit. TCRdb reprocessed the public reads (quality trimming at Q25 with fastp, clone calling with MiXCR) and kept in-frame beta chains. CDR3 protein sequences are deduplicated, and each keeps its most common genes and DNA. Present in this sample are around 340,000 distinct CDR3 sequences, 15% to 20% of which were seen just once. The biggest ten clones account for 15% to 19% of the sample. Material: blood. All receptors derive from a woman in her forties with Graves' ophthalmopathy.

There are many counts of this clonotype. The chain has TRBV7-2 and TRBJ1-1; tentatively, D is TRBD1 (6 bases). Germline V gene data show CDR1 as SGHTA and CDR2 as FQGNSA. The CDR3 runs to 14 residues. V gave up 7 bases and J gave up 3 bases, with 15 bases separating them. This CDR3 reads CASTYRAGDTEAFF. The CDR3 DNA reads as TGTGCCAGCACCTATCGTGCAGGGGACACTGAAGCTTTCTTT.

This clonotype was seen at least ten times. The chain is built from TRBV6-2 or TRBV6-3 and TRBJ2-3; TRBD2 matches at 7 bases. In germline, CDR1 is MNHEY, CDR2 SVGEGT. The CDR3 length is 18 residues. Trimming took 0 bases from V and 0 from J; bases not matched to a gene: 9. The CDR3 DNA follows: TGTGCCAGCAGTTACTCGACGGGGGAGGGCACTAGCACAGATACGCAGTATTTT. Protein: CASSYSTGEGTSTDTQYF.

This clonotype occurred a few times. The chain combines TRBV6-5 with TRBJ2-7; a weak D match, TRBD1 (5 bases). This CDR3 region has 17 residues. V dropped 0 bases and J dropped 0 bases, with 15 bases sitting between them. Germline-derived CDR1 and CDR2 are MNHEY and SVGAGI. DNA for the CDR3: TGTGCCAGCAGTTACTCGATTTGGGGCGAGAGCTCCTACGAGCAGTACTTC. Encoded protein: CASSYSIWGESSYEQYF.

In this sample, this clonotype turned up many times. The chain joins TRBV6-1 to TRBJ1-2; possible D gene TRBD1, 5 bases. This CDR3 comprises 17 residues. Germline V gene sequence: CDR1 MNHNS, CDR2 SASEGT. Trimming took off 6 bases at V and 0 bases at J, with 20 bases between the two ends. The CDR3 bases are TGTGCCAGCAGCTCCCCAGCGGGGGGACTAACTAACTATGGCTACACCTTC. It yields the protein CASSSPAGGLTNYGYTF.

The rearrangement links TRBV27 to TRBJ2-7; 12 bases match TRBD2. The CDR3 sequence is 17 residues long. The V gene's germline CDR1 is MNHEY and CDR2 SMNVEV (reference sequence). V gave up 6 bases and J gave up 1 base; unmatched junction bases: 10. CDR3 nucleotide sequence: TGTGCCAGCAGCCGCCGACTAGCGGGAGAAGGGTCCTACGAGCAGTACTTC. It specifies CASSRRLAGEGSYEQYF.

CDR3 amino acids: CASSLADRGLDEQYF. The CDR3 DNA reads as TGTGCCAGCAGTTTAGCGGACAGGGGGCTGGACGAGCAGTACTTC. This chain connects TRBV12-3 or TRBV12-4 to TRBJ2-7; 11 positions match TRBD1. The length of the CDR3 is 15 residues. The ends lost 0 bases at V and 5 bases at J; junction bases unmatched: 3.

At least ten counts were recorded for this clonotype. The chain combines TRBV20-1 with TRBJ2-7, with D possibly matching TRBD2 (7 bases). The CDR3 length is 15 residues. The germline gives CDR1 DFQATT, CDR2 SNEGSKA (reference sequence). Trimming took 5 bases from V and 5 from J, leaving 22 bases between them. Written as DNA, the CDR3 is TGCAGTGCTCCACCTGCCTTTACAGGGAGGGACGAGCAGTACTTC. The encoded protein is CSAPPAFTGRDEQYF.

At least ten counts were recorded for this clonotype. The chain couples TRBV7-2 to TRBJ1-5; D unresolved. The V gene lost 6 bases and the J gene lost 4 bases, with 16 bases spanning the gap. Germline values: CDR1 SGHTA, CDR2 FQGNSA. The CDR3 is made up of 15 amino acids. CDR3 loop: CASRSGGVRNQPQHF. The CDR3 bases are TGTGCCAGCAGATCAGGCGGGGTTAGGAATCAGCCCCAGCATTTT.

The V and J genes are TRBV6-1 and TRBJ1-5, with 10 positions matching TRBD1. Germline lookup yields CDR1 MNHNS and CDR2 SASEGT. The CDR3 loop spans 15 amino acids. Germline trimming cut 5 bases from V and 4 bases from J; bases unmatched to any gene: 5. For the CDR3, the DNA is TGTGCCAGCAGTCCGGGACAGGGGCCAAATCAGCCCCAGCATTTT. This encodes CASSPGQGPNQPQHF.

This clonotype appeared many times. The V gene is TRBV28, the J gene TRBJ2-3, with D unresolved. The V gene's germline CDR1 is MDHEN and CDR2 SYDVKM. Trimming shortened V by 5 bases and J by 0 bases, and 12 bases separated the two germline ends. This CDR3 contains 15 residues. CDR3 sequence reads: CASSPDLTSTDTQYF. DNA for the CDR3: TGTGCCAGCAGTCCCGACTTAACTAGCACAGATACGCAGTATTTT.

The count of this clonotype is one. The chain has TRBV10-3 and TRBJ2-5; TRBD2 matches at 11 bases. J lost 2 bases, V lost 6 bases, and 2 bases had no gene match. Germline lookup yields CDR1 ENHRY and CDR2 SYGVKD. This CDR3 spans 14 amino acids. The CDR3 is CAIRTSGEQETQYF. Written as DNA, the CDR3 is TGTGCCATCAGGACTAGCGGGGAACAAGAGACCCAGTACTTC.

This chain connects TRBV27 to TRBJ1-3; 9 bases match TRBD1. CDR1 is MNHEY and CDR2 is SMNVEV in the germline V gene (reference sequence). With V trimmed by 2 bases and J by 3 bases, 5 bases remained unmatched. This CDR3 contains 16 residues. DNA of the CDR3: TGTGCCAGCAGTTTAGATGGGACAGGGCGTGGAAACACCATATATTTT. Its translation is CASSLDGTGRGNTIYF.

In its sample, this clonotype was seen many times. The chain recombines TRBV12-3 or TRBV12-4 with TRBJ1-6, with a weak D call TRBD1 (6 bases). The CDR3 runs to 14 residues. The ends were cut back, 6 bases at V and 3 bases at J, with 9 bases in the middle. The CDR3 spells CASRAGDYNSPLHF. CDR3 bases: TGTGCCAGCAGGGCAGGGGACTATAATTCACCCCTCCACTTT.

This clonotype came up many times. V is TRBV6-1 and J is TRBJ2-2; 10 nucleotides agree with TRBD2. The CDR3 is made up of 15 amino acids. Germline loops: CDR1 MNHNS, CDR2 SASEGT. J was trimmed by 3 bases and V by 6 bases; bases with no gene match: 4. CDR3 sequence: CASSRTSGDTGELFF. CDR3 sequence (DNA): TGTGCCAGCAGCCGGACTAGCGGTGACACCGGGGAGCTGTTTTTT.

There are many counts of this clonotype. This chain links TRBV7-2 with TRBJ2-7, with no clear D. V lost 0 bases and J 3 bases, leaving 15 bases between the germline ends. CDR1 is SGHTA, CDR2 FQGNSA, per germline. This CDR3 contains 16 residues. Written as DNA, the CDR3 is TGTGCCAGCAGCTTAGCAGACCTCACCAAGAACTACGAGCAGTACTTC. As protein: CASSLADLTKNYEQYF.

This clonotype showed up many times. The gene calls are TRBV12-3 or TRBV12-4 and TRBJ2-7, with a tentative D call TRBD1 (5 bases). The CDR3 totals 12 residues. V dropped 5 bases and J dropped 2 bases, with 7 bases sitting between them. Here the CDR3 DNA reads TGTGCCAGCAGTCAAGGGGCCTACGAGCAGTACTTC. Protein sequence: CASSQGAYEQYF.

In this sample, this clonotype turned up many times. V usage is TRBV20-1 and J usage is TRBJ1-2; 8 nucleotides match TRBD1. The CDR3 is made up of 13 amino acids. The germline CDR1 and CDR2 sequences are DFQATT and SNEGSKA (reference sequence). V shed 5 bases, J shed 3 bases, and the junction held 5 bases outside the gene matches. CDR3 in amino acids: CSAARGQDYGYTF. The DNA of the CDR3 is TGCAGTGCTGCCAGGGGGCAGGACTATGGCTACACCTTC.

The CDR3 spells CASSLASSLNTEAFF. The CDR3 DNA is TGTGCCAGCAGTTTGGCCTCCTCCCTGAACACTGAAGCTTTCTTT. The chain combines TRBV28 with TRBJ1-1; no firm D call. CDR1 and CDR2 from the germline V gene are MDHEN and SYDVKM. This CDR3 has 15 amino acids. V was pared by 3 bases and J by 0 bases, with 11 bases between. The whole variable domain, remainder taken from reference TRBV28 and TRBJ1-1, is DVKVTQSSRYLVKRTGEKVFLECVQDMDHENMFWYRQDPGLGLRLIYFSYDVKMKEKGDIPEGYSVSREKKERFSLILESASTNQTSMYLCASSLASSLNTEAFFGQGTRLTVV.

This clonotype was recorded at least ten times. This chain connects TRBV18 to TRBJ2-7; D is ambiguous. The CDR3 is made up of 12 amino acids. Germline CDR1 and CDR2: KGHSH and LQKENI. Between the trimmed V and J ends, which lost 2 bases and 2 bases, there was a span of 4 bases. This chain's CDR3 is CASSPRTYEQYF. In DNA form, the CDR3 reads TGTGCCAGCTCACCAAGGACCTACGAGCAGTACTTC.

Details on this clonotype: This may be a read error, as it is one base from a much larger clone. The V gene is TRBV3-1, the J gene TRBJ1-3; D gene uncertain. Trimming removed 8 bases from V and 0 bases from J, with 11 bases in between. The CDR3 contains 14 residues. CDR1 and CDR2 from the germline V gene are LGHDT and YNNKEL (reference sequence). CDR3 loop: CASGGASSGNTIYF. The CDR3 DNA follows: TGTGCCAGCGGCGGAGCGAGCTCTGGAAACACCATATATTTT.

This clonotype was seen at least ten times. V gene TRBV30 combines with J gene TRBJ1-2, with D uncertain. The V end was cut by 0 bases, the J end by 8 bases, with 13 bases between. CDR1 is GTSNPN, CDR2 SVGIG, per germline (reference sequence). The CDR3 is 13 residues long. This CDR3 is CAWSVLGGAGYTF. The CDR3 nucleotides read TGTGCCTGGAGTGTCCTTGGTGGCGCCGGCTACACCTTC.

This clonotype was seen only a few times. J is TRBJ2-7 and V is TRBV9, with D maybe TRBD1 (5 bases). Trimming shortened V by 0 bases and J by 2 bases, and 12 bases separated the two germline ends. CDR3 length: 15 amino acids. Germline loops: CDR1 SGDLS, CDR2 YYNGEE. The DNA for the CDR3 is TGTGCCAGCAGCGTAGCTTCGACAGAAACCTACGAGCAGTACTTC. Residues: CASSVASTETYEQYF.

This clonotype has a count of ten or more. The rearrangement joins TRBV10-3 to TRBJ1-3; D gene ambiguous. The germline V gene encodes CDR1 ENHRY and CDR2 SYGVKD. V dropped 2 bases and J dropped 0 bases, with 8 bases sitting between them. This CDR3 contains 15 residues. CDR3 amino acids: CAISENRDSGNTIYF. The CDR3 region has the DNA TGTGCCATCAGTGAGAACCGGGACTCTGGAAACACCATATATTTT.

In this sample, this clonotype turned up many times. The chain links TRBV11-2 to TRBJ2-7; D gene unclear. Germline loops: CDR1 SGHAT, CDR2 FQNNGV. V was pared by 3 bases and J by 5 bases, with 11 bases between. The length of the CDR3 is 13 residues. CDR3 loop: CASSLVSGDEQYF. The CDR3 bases are TGTGCCAGCAGCTTGGTCTCAGGCGACGAGCAGTACTTC.

This clonotype showed up many times. This chain uses TRBV5-1 with TRBJ2-7; D possibly corresponds to TRBD2 (5 bases). The CDR3 is 15 amino acids. Germline V lookup: CDR1 SGHRS, CDR2 YFSETQ. Deletions cut 6 bases from V and 0 bases from J, with 16 bases between. The CDR3 bases are TGCGCCAGCACCCCAGGACTGGACCCCTCCTACGAGCAGTACTTC. This codes for CASTPGLDPSYEQYF.

The chain links TRBV7-3 to TRBJ2-7; 9 bases align to TRBD2. The germline CDR1 and CDR2 sequences are SGHTA and FQGTGA. The CDR3 contains 13 residues. The ends lost 3 bases at V and 10 bases at J; junction bases unmatched: 7. The CDR3 nucleotides are TGTGCCAGCAGCTTGACTAGCGGAGGAGATCAGTACTTC. This gives the protein CASSLTSGGDQYF.

This clonotype was seen repeatedly, ten times or more. The chain links TRBV25-1 to TRBJ2-2; the D is unclear. V was trimmed by 6 bases and J by 9 bases, leaving 14 bases between them. The CDR3 runs to 13 residues. Per germline, CDR1 MGHDK and CDR2 SYGVNS. Written as DNA, the CDR3 is TGTGCCAGCAGCCCAGTCTCTTCAAGGGAGCTGTTTTTT. This codes for CASSPVSSRELFF.

This clonotype was seen at least ten times. This chain joins TRBV28 and TRBJ2-7, with unresolved D. The CDR3 loop spans 14 amino acids. CDR1 is MDHEN and CDR2 is SYDVKM in the germline V gene. Trimming shortened V by 6 bases and J by 1 base, and 13 bases separated the two germline ends. DNA for the CDR3: TGTGCCAGCAGGAACAACTGGGCATCCTACGAGCAGTACTTC. Protein: CASRNNWASYEQYF.

This chain connects TRBV10-3 to TRBJ1-2; TRBD1 agrees at 8 bases. This CDR3 has 13 residues. With V trimmed by 7 bases and J by 5 bases, 6 bases remained unmatched. From germline, CDR1 is ENHRY and CDR2 SYGVKD. The CDR3 nucleotides are TGTGCCATCATGAGGGACAGGCAATATGGCTACACCTTC. Residues: CAIMRDRQYGYTF.